These 21 T cell receptor beta chains came from one sample sequenced in a study of cytomegalovirus exposure and HLA in healthy donors. The study ran its PCR with 60 Vbeta and 13 Jbeta primers. The data were produced by immunoSEQ multiplex PCR, yet TCRdb's version contains in-frame clones alone and is incomplete. The sample has 150,000 or so clones; around 81% are singletons. Sequencing was done on a sample of PBMCs. All receptors derive from a man aged 50 to 60 in good health and CMV-seronegative.

The chain uses TRBV5-6 and TRBJ1-2; TRBD1 matches 9 bases. The CDR3 covers 13 residues. Germline CDR1 reads SGHDT; CDR2 reads YYEEEE. The trim removed 4 bases at V and 11 bases at J, leaving 9 bases unmatched. DNA for the CDR3: TGTGCCAGCAGCCAGGGGACAGGGTCCAAGTACACCTTC. Its translation: CASSQGTGSKYTF.

The V gene is TRBV15, the J gene TRBJ1-1; no clear D. V lost 1 base and J lost 1, with 4 bases in between. The CDR3 contains 13 residues. The germline gives CDR1 LNHNV, CDR2 YYDKDF (reference sequence). Here the CDR3 reads CATSRGGNTEAFF. CDR3 DNA: TGTGCCACCAGCAGAGGAGGGAACACTGAAGCTTTCTTT.

This sequence joins TRBV6-1 and TRBJ2-7; D gene uncertain. The CDR3 is made up of 12 amino acids. Germline-derived CDR1 and CDR2 are MNHNS and SASEGT. Trimming shortened V by 7 bases and J by 3 bases, and 10 bases separated the two germline ends. CDR3 region: CASTQRSYEQYF. The CDR3 nucleotides read TGTGCCAGCACCCAAAGGAGCTACGAGCAGTACTTC.

This chain joins TRBV4-2 and TRBJ2-1; the D gene is possibly TRBD2 (5 bases). Between the trimmed V and J ends, which lost 3 bases and 0 bases, there was a span of 12 bases. Germline-derived CDR1 and CDR2 are LGHNA and YNFKEQ. CDR3 length equals 16 residues. The CDR3 region is CASSHLLLDSYNEQFF. In DNA, the CDR3 is TGTGCCAGCAGCCACCTACTACTAGACTCCTACAATGAGCAGTTCTTC.

The rearrangement joins TRBV12-5 to TRBJ2-1; D gene ambiguous. Deletions cut 0 bases from V and 5 bases from J, with 17 bases between. The CDR3 extends over 17 amino acids. CDR1 is LGHNT and CDR2 is FRNRAP in the germline V gene. DNA of the CDR3: TGTGCTAGTGGTTTGGTAATGAGCAGCGCAGCCGACAATGAGCAGTTCTTC. Translation: CASGLVMSSAADNEQFF.

This chain uses TRBV7-8 with TRBJ2-5, with 7 bases aligning to TRBD1. The CDR3 consists of 14 residues. V trimming: 5 bases; J trimming: 4 bases; junction bases outside the gene matches: 7. Per the germline V gene, CDR1 is SGHVS and CDR2 is FQNEAQ. The CDR3 protein is CASSLTGKRETQYF. CDR3 in DNA: TGTGCCAGCAGCCTGACAGGGAAGAGAGAGACCCAGTACTTC.

The chain links TRBV5-1 to TRBJ1-4, with a possible D match to TRBD1 (5 bases). There are 14 residues in the CDR3. The V and J ends lost 2 bases and 7 bases respectively, with 12 bases between them. Germline lookup yields CDR1 SGHRS and CDR2 YFSETQ. In DNA form, the CDR3 reads TGCGCCAGCAGCTTTTCGGGGGAGACTGAAAAACTGTTTTTT. Its protein is CASSFSGETEKLFF.

The CDR3 DNA sequence: TGTGCCAGCAGCTTCGCGGGGGGCCTCTGGGGAAATGAGCAGTTCTTC. It translates to CASSFAGGLWGNEQFF. The J gene is TRBJ2-1, the V gene TRBV5-4; TRBD2 aligns across 8 bases. The CDR3 has 16 amino acids. The germline V gene has CDR1 SGHNT and CDR2 YYREEE (reference sequence). J lost 7 bases, V lost 2 bases, and 11 bases had no gene match.

This rearrangement joins TRBV4-1 to TRBJ2-7, with a possible D match to TRBD1 (6 bases). V gave up 0 bases and J gave up 6 bases, with 12 bases separating them. Germline CDR1 MGHRA, CDR2 YSYEKL. This CDR3 is 14 amino acids long. This CDR3 is CASSQEGHYGEQYF. The CDR3 DNA is TGCGCCAGCAGCCAAGAGGGACACTATGGCGAGCAGTACTTC.

The CDR3 DNA is TGTGCCAGCAGCCAAGAGGGACAGAGGAACACTGAAGCTTTCTTT. The encoded protein is CASSQEGQRNTEAFF. This chain joins TRBV14 and TRBJ1-1; TRBD1 agrees at 7 bases. V lost 0 bases, J lost 1 base, and 2 bases stayed unmatched. CDR1 and CDR2 (germline): SGHDN, FVKESK. The length of the CDR3 is 15 residues.

V usage is TRBV7-9 and J usage is TRBJ2-3; 8 nucleotides match TRBD2. This CDR3 comprises 16 residues. The V gene end was trimmed by 0 bases and the J gene end by 7 bases; junction bases not matched to a gene: 9. Germline V gene sequence: CDR1 SEHNR, CDR2 FQNEAQ (reference sequence). DNA of the CDR3: TGTGCCAGCAGCTTAGCCGGGACTAGGATTCAGTATACGCAGTATTTT. The encoded protein is CASSLAGTRIQYTQYF.

CDR3 region: CSASEETQYF. CDR3 coding DNA: TGCAGCGCCTCGGAAGAGACCCAGTACTTC. This chain connects TRBV29-1 to TRBJ2-5; D remains ambiguous. Germline CDR1 reads SQVTM; CDR2 reads ANQGSEA. With 7 bases removed from V and 3 bases from J, the gap between germline ends came to 6 bases. The CDR3 is 10 amino acids.

The chain is built from TRBV6-1 and TRBJ2-2, with TRBD1 matching 8 bases. J was trimmed by 4 bases and V by 8 bases; bases with no gene match: 3. Germline CDR1 and CDR2: MNHNS and SASEGT. There are 13 residues in the CDR3. Written as DNA, the CDR3 is TGTGCCAGCCGGACAGGGAGCACCGGGGAGCTGTTTTTT. Its translation: CASRTGSTGELFF.

As concerns this clone: Other DNA sequences from this sample encode an identical CDR3 as well. The J gene is TRBJ1-5, the V gene TRBV19; D remains unclear. The CDR3 is made up of 15 amino acids. CDR1 LNHDA and CDR2 SQIVND come from the germline V gene (reference sequence). Deletions cut 4 bases from V and 2 bases from J, with 12 bases between. The CDR3, as DNA: TGTGCCAGTAGTAGCGGGTTTCTGGGCAATCAGCCCCAGCATTTT. Its protein is CASSSGFLGNQPQHF.

V gene TRBV5-1 combines with J gene TRBJ1-1; D is undetermined. The CDR3 has 15 residues. V dropped 0 bases and J dropped 4 bases, with 13 bases sitting between them. Germline lookup yields CDR1 SGHRS and CDR2 YFSETQ. CDR3 nucleotide sequence: TGCGCCAGCAGCTTGGGATGGGAGTGGGCCACTGAAGCTTTCTTT. Translated: CASSLGWEWATEAFF.

This clone was picked up a small number of times. The chain links TRBV5-1 to TRBJ2-5, with D hard to call. With 2 bases removed from V and 10 bases from J, the gap between germline ends came to 33 bases. The CDR3 covers 19 residues. Germline V gene sequence: CDR1 SGHRS, CDR2 YFSETQ. The CDR3 loop is CASSLRSPERTKLAADQYF. CDR3 nucleotide sequence: TGCGCCAGCAGCTTAAGGTCTCCGGAGCGAACGAAACTGGCTGCGGACCAGTACTTC. Full variable domain (missing parts from reference TRBV5-1 and TRBJ2-5): KAGVTQTPRYLIKTRGQQVTLSCSPISGHRSVSWYQQTPGQGLQFLFEYFSETQRNKGNFPGRFSGRQFSNSRSEMNVSTLELGDSALYLCASSLRSPERTKLAADQYFGPGTRLLVL.

The rearrangement uses TRBV30 and TRBJ2-3, with D maybe TRBD1 (6 bases). V lost 7 bases, J lost 5 bases, and 19 bases lay in between. The length of the CDR3 is 14 residues. Germline values: CDR1 GTSNPN, CDR2 SVGIG (reference sequence). The CDR3 DNA reads as TGTGCCTACGGACAGTCCATTGTTGGAGATACGCAGTATTTT. This translates into CAYGQSIVGDTQYF.

CDR3 sequence (DNA): TGTGCCAGCAGCGGACCGGGACAGGACTACGAGCAGTACTTC. Amino acid sequence: CASSGPGQDYEQYF. The chain has TRBV6-6 and TRBJ2-7; TRBD1 aligns across 8 bases. V lost 6 bases and J lost 3; bases outside the gene matches: 7. Germline-derived CDR1 and CDR2 are MNHNY and SVGAGI (reference sequence). There are 14 residues in the CDR3.

The V call is TRBV9, the J call TRBJ2-1; 12 positions match TRBD2. In germline, CDR1 is SGDLS, CDR2 YYNGEE. The CDR3 runs 15 residues. Losses at the gene ends were 3 bases for V and 4 bases for J; bases not matched to a gene: 2. CDR3 coding DNA: TGTGCCAGCAGCGGACTAGCGGGAGAGTACAATGAGCAGTTCTTC. This encodes CASSGLAGEYNEQFF.

The V call is TRBV18, the J call TRBJ1-5; D ambiguous. This CDR3 region has 13 residues. The V and J ends lost 3 bases and 7 bases respectively, with 10 bases between them. Germline V lookup: CDR1 KGHSH, CDR2 LQKENI. CDR3 nucleotides: TGTGCCAGCTCACCCTCGGGCGGGCAGCCCCAGCATTTT. The encoded protein is CASSPSGGQPQHF.

The J gene is TRBJ2-1, the V gene TRBV7-2; TRBD1 matches 9 bases. The CDR3 sequence is 15 residues long. J lost 2 bases, V lost 4 bases, and 3 bases had no gene match. Per germline, CDR1 SGHTA and CDR2 FQGNSA. The CDR3 sequence is CASSSDRGTYNEQFF. Written as DNA, the CDR3 is TGTGCCAGCAGCTCAGACAGGGGGACCTACAATGAGCAGTTCTTC.